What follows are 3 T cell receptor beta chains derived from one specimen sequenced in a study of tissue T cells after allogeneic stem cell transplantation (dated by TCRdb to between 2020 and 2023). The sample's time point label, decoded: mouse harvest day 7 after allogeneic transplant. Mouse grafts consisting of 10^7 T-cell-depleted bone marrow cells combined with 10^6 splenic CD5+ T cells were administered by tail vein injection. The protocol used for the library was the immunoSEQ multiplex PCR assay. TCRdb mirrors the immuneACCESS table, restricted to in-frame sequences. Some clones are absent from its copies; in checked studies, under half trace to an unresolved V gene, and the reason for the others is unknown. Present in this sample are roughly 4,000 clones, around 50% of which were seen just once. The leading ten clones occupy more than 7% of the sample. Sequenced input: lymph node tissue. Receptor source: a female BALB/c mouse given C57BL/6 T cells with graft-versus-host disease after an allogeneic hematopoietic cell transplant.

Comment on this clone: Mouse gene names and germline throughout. CDR3 DNA (partial): TGTGCCAGCAGTGATGGGATCTACCAAGACACCCAGTAC. Translation: CASSDGIYQDTQY. The entire CDR3 sequence reads CASSDGIYQDTQYF. The chain uses TRBV13-1 and TRBJ2-5, with D unresolved. Read coverage stops 1 residue before the CDR3 terminus; the germline J gene supplies the remainder. Trimming removed 0 bases at V and 1 base at J, with 6 bases between. The germline gives CDR1 NSHNY, CDR2 SYGAGN. The CDR3 consists of 14 residues.

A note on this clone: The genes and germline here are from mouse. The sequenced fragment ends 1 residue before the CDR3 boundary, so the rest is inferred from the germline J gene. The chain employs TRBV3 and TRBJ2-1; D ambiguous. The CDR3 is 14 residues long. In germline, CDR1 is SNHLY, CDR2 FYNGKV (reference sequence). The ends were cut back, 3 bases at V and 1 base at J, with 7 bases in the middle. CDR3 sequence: CASSLAGNYAEQFF. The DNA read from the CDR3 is TGTGCCAGCAGCTTGGCTGGAAACTATGCTGAGCAGTTC. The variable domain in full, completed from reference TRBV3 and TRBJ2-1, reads GPKVLQIPSHQIIDMGQMVTLNCDPVSNHLYFYWYKQILGQQMEFLVNFYNGKVMEKSKLFKDQFSVERPDGSYFTLKIQPTALEDSAVYFCASSLAGNYAEQFFGPGTRLTVL.

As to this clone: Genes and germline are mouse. The covered CDR3 bases are TGTGCCAGCAGCTTCGGGACTGGGGGGGGGCTTGAACAGTAC. It translates to CASSFGTGGGLEQY. The CDR3 in its entirety is CASSFGTGGGLEQYF. J is TRBJ2-7 and V is TRBV3; TRBD2 matches 13 bases. The read is 1 residue too short to cover the CDR3 end, so that end is filled in from the germline J gene. From germline, CDR1 is SNHLY and CDR2 FYNGKV (reference sequence). Losses at the gene ends were 3 bases for V and 6 bases for J; bases not matched to a gene: 5. This CDR3 comprises 15 residues.